What follows are 19 T cell receptor beta chains derived from one specimen sequenced in a study of post-analysis software for immune sequencing data. Study results and limitations: With TRBV5-6, TRBV5-1 and TRBV20-1 included, 5 or 6 TRBV segments were more frequent in patients than in controls.

Their recognized antigens are unknown. Prepared libraries of TCR beta cDNA carried unique molecular identifiers. TCRdb re-called the PCR reads with MiXCR, one entry per CDR3 protein. The repertoire holds 800,000 to 950,000 distinct CDR3 sequences, with roughly 50% as singletons. The sequencing sample was made of blood. These receptors came from a girl aged 5 to 17 with multiple sclerosis.

The rearrangement links TRBV10-3 to TRBJ2-3; D gene ambiguous. V gave up 0 bases and J gave up 2 bases, with 6 bases separating them. Germline loops: CDR1 ENHRY, CDR2 SYGVKD. The CDR3 has 14 amino acids. In DNA form, the CDR3 reads TGTGCCATCAGTGAGTCGAGGCCCACAGATACGCAGTATTTT. Amino acids: CAISESRPTDTQYF.

CDR3 DNA sequence: TGCAGTGCTAGAGATCATCTTGGCACAGATACGCAGTATTTT. Protein: CSARDHLGTDTQYF. The V and J genes are TRBV20-1 and TRBJ2-3, with D uncertain. The V end lost 0 bases, the J end lost 1 base, and 8 bases lay between the germline ends. Germline lookup yields CDR1 DFQATT and CDR2 SNEGSKA (reference sequence). There are 14 residues in the CDR3.

The table lists this clonotype with a few counts. This rearrangement joins TRBV29-1 to TRBJ2-7; the D is unclear. V lost 4 bases to trimming and J lost 7 bases, with 11 bases between them. CDR1 and CDR2 from the germline V gene are SQVTM and ANQGSEA. The CDR3 loop spans 11 amino acids. DNA of the CDR3: TGCAGCGTTGGATTGGGTAGGGAGCAGTACTTC. This encodes CSVGLGREQYF.

V and J are TRBV14 and TRBJ1-2; 10 positions agree with TRBD1. In germline, CDR1 is SGHDN, CDR2 FVKESK. The CDR3 sequence is 15 residues long. Germline trimming cut 2 bases from V and 8 bases from J; bases unmatched to any gene: 8. The DNA of the CDR3 is TGTGCCAGCAGCCAAACGTCCGGGACAGGGGAAGGCTACACCTTC. Amino acid sequence: CASSQTSGTGEGYTF.

This chain links TRBV7-2 with TRBJ2-7; 9 bases are a match to TRBD2. V lost 0 bases and J lost 1; bases outside the gene matches: 10. The V gene's germline CDR1 is SGHTA and CDR2 FQGNSA. The CDR3 totals 18 residues. CDR3 region: CASSLASGLAGSSYEQYF. DNA of the CDR3: TGTGCCAGCAGCTTAGCGTCTGGGCTAGCGGGATCGTCCTACGAGCAGTACTTC.

V gene TRBV7-3 combines with J gene TRBJ2-7, with 7 bases matching TRBD1. Per germline, CDR1 SGHTA and CDR2 FQGTGA. Trimming took 5 bases from V and 0 from J; bases not matched to a gene: 13. The CDR3 contains 17 residues. This CDR3 is CASSKRSGQHPSYEQYF. For the CDR3, the DNA is TGTGCCAGCAGCAAAAGGTCGGGACAGCATCCCTCCTACGAGCAGTACTTC. The variable domain in full, with the rest retrieved from reference TRBV7-3 and TRBJ2-7, is GAGVSQTPSNKVTEKGKYVELRCDPISGHTALYWYRQSLGQGPEFLIYFQGTGAADDSGLPNDRFFAVRPEGSVSTLKIQRTERGDSAVYLCASSKRSGQHPSYEQYFGPGTRLTVT.

The chain employs TRBV12-3 or TRBV12-4 and TRBJ1-5; a weak D match, TRBD1 (5 bases). Trimming pared 6 bases from V and 5 bases from J, leaving 17 bases between. The CDR3 sequence is 15 residues long. The CDR3 loop reads CASRSGPRAYQPQHF. CDR3 sequence (DNA): TGTGCCAGCAGGTCGGGACCCAGGGCCTATCAGCCCCAGCATTTT.

The V call is TRBV20-1, the J call TRBJ2-7; maybe TRBD1 (6 bases). The V gene lost 2 bases and the J gene lost 4 bases, with 18 bases spanning the gap. This CDR3 is built from 15 residues. Germline V CDR1 and CDR2: DFQATT, SNEGSKA (reference sequence). The CDR3 bases are TGCAGTGCTAGACCAACCAAACAGGGAGTGTACGAGCAGTACTTC. Its protein product is CSARPTKQGVYEQYF.

The CDR3 loop is CASSQQPGLNNEQYF. The CDR3 DNA reads TGTGCCAGCAGCCAGCAACCGGGACTTAACAATGAGCAGTACTTC. V gene TRBV3-1 combines with J gene TRBJ2-5, with a weak D call TRBD2 (6 bases). The CDR3 consists of 15 residues. Trimming cost V 3 bases and J 11 bases, with 22 bases left between them. CDR1 LGHDT and CDR2 YNNKEL come from the germline V gene (reference sequence).

This sequence joins TRBV7-3 and TRBJ2-1, with TRBD2 identical over 7 bases. V lost 5 bases, J lost 2 bases, and 9 bases stayed unmatched. Germline CDR1 reads SGHTA; CDR2 reads FQGTGA. The CDR3 is 16 amino acids. CDR3 DNA: TGTGCCAGCAGCCGTAGTGGCGGGAGCACCTACAATGAGCAGTTCTTC. Translating it yields CASSRSGGSTYNEQFF.

The chain combines TRBV10-3 with TRBJ2-7, with 7 bases aligning to TRBD2. The V segment lost 1 base and the J segment 5 bases; nucleotides outside the gene matches: 8. The CDR3 covers 15 residues. CDR1 and CDR2 (germline): ENHRY, SYGVKD. The DNA for the CDR3 is TGTGCCATCAGTGAGTTCGGCGCGGGGGTAGACGAGCAGTACTTC. Its protein is CAISEFGAGVDEQYF.

The rearrangement uses TRBV5-1 and TRBJ1-1; D call uncertain. Germline loops: CDR1 SGHRS, CDR2 YFSETQ. This CDR3 has 11 amino acids. The ends were cut back, 3 bases at V and 6 bases at J, with 6 bases in the middle. The CDR3 loop reads CASSSQAEAFF. The CDR3 DNA sequence: TGCGCCAGCAGCTCTCAGGCTGAAGCTTTCTTT.

This clonotype turned up a few times. The chain recombines TRBV29-1 with TRBJ2-2; no reliable D call. Germline V gives CDR1 SQVTM, CDR2 ANQGSEA. The ends were cut back, 5 bases at V and 1 base at J, with 11 bases in the middle. The CDR3 is 14 residues long. The CDR3: CSVPRWENTGELFF. Written as DNA, the CDR3 is TGCAGCGTTCCCCGCTGGGAGAACACCGGGGAGCTGTTTTTT.

The genes are TRBV5-1 and TRBJ2-1; 9 bases align to TRBD2. J lost 5 bases, V lost 3 bases, and 6 bases had no gene match. Germline values: CDR1 SGHRS, CDR2 YFSETQ. The CDR3 length is 15 residues. The CDR3 loop is CASSSGLAPDNEQFF. CDR3 bases: TGCGCCAGCAGCTCTGGACTAGCGCCTGACAATGAGCAGTTCTTC.

J is TRBJ2-2 and V is TRBV20-1, with a tentative D call TRBD2 (7 bases). The CDR3 extends over 14 amino acids. Germline CDR1 DFQATT, CDR2 SNEGSKA (reference sequence). The V gene lost 2 bases and the J gene lost 4 bases, with 11 bases spanning the gap. CDR3 region: CSARRGASTGELFF. In nucleotides, the CDR3 is TGCAGTGCTAGACGGGGGGCGAGCACCGGGGAGCTGTTTTTT.

This clonotype was found a few times. The chain carries TRBV20-1 and TRBJ1-2, with 7 positions matching TRBD1. Germline V gives CDR1 DFQATT, CDR2 SNEGSKA (reference sequence). With V trimmed by 2 bases and J by 1 base, 19 bases remained unmatched. This CDR3 comprises 19 residues. The CDR3 DNA reads as TGCAGTGCTAGATACCCGGGTGGGCCAGGGGGGCAGCTTAACTATGGCTACACCTTC. Protein sequence: CSARYPGGPGGQLNYGYTF.

This chain uses TRBV9 with TRBJ2-1; 10 bases are a match to TRBD2. This CDR3 spans 15 amino acids. The V and J ends lost 5 bases and 2 bases, in that order; junction bases with no gene match: 4. CDR1 SGDLS and CDR2 YYNGEE come from the germline V gene. The CDR3 DNA sequence: TGTGCCAGCAGTAGCGGGAGGAACACCTACAATGAGCAGTTCTTC. It codes for CASSSGRNTYNEQFF.

This clonotype was counted between two and nine times. The chain is built from TRBV24-1 and TRBJ2-1, with TRBD1 matching over 8 bases. The CDR3 is 14 amino acids. J was trimmed by 7 bases and V by 5 bases; bases with no gene match: 6. The germline gives CDR1 KGHDR, CDR2 SFDVKD. As DNA, the CDR3 is TGTGCCACCAGTGCCGCGGACAGGGAGAATGAGCAGTTCTTC. It specifies CATSAADRENEQFF.

This clonotype was observed a single time. This sequence joins TRBV4-2 and TRBJ2-3; tentatively, D is TRBD1 (5 bases). Germline lookup yields CDR1 LGHNA and CDR2 YNFKEQ. The CDR3 is made up of 15 amino acids. The V end was cut by 0 bases, the J end by 7 bases, with 14 bases between. The CDR3 loop reads CASSQEKTAPNTQYF. DNA of the CDR3: TGTGCCAGCAGCCAAGAAAAGACAGCCCCAAATACGCAGTATTTT.